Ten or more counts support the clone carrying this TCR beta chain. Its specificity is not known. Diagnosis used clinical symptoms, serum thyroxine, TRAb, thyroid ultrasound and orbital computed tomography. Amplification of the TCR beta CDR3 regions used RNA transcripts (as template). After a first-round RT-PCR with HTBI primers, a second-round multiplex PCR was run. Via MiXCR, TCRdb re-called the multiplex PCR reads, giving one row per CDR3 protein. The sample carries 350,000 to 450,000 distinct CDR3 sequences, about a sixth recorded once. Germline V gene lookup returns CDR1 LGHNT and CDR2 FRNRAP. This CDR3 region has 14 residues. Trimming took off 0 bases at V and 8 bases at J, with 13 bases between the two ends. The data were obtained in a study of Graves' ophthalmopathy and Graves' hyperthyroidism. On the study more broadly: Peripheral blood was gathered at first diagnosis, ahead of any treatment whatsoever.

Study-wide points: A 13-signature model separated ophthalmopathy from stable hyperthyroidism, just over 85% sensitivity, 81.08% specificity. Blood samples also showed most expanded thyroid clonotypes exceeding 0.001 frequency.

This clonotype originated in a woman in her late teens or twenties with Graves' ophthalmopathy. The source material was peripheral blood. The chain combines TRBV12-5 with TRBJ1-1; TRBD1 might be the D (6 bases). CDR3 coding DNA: TGTGCTAGTGGTTTGGTATCCGAGGGGGGGGAAGCTTTCTTT. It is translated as CASGLVSEGGEAFF. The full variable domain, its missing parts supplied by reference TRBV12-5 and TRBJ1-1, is DARVTQTPRHKVTEMGQEVTMRCQPILGHNTVFWYRQTMMQGLELLAYFRNRAPLDDSGMPKDRFSAEMPDATLATLKIQPSEPRDSAVYFCASGLVSEGGEAFFGQGTRLTVV.